This TCR beta chain is from a study of blood T cell repertoires in COVID-19. About the study: The United States, Italy and Spain supplied acute and convalescent COVID-19 samples. From T cells, B-cell-depleted T cells, or PBMCs came the material, which was cDNA or gDNA.

Authors' processing steps: Nucleated cell number was recorded as an estimate derived from reference gene primer amplification. Clones were read by immunoSEQ multiplex PCR, and TCRdb kept only the in-frame ones, dropping some. That table furnishes V, J and clone size, whereas the DNA furnished D and trimming. In the table there are some 120,000 clones, approximately 84% of which are singletons. The CDR3 has 17 amino acids. V was clipped by 0 bases and J by 6 bases, with 20 bases between them. Germline V gene sequence: CDR1 SGHAT, CDR2 FQDESV (reference sequence). This receptor was obtained from a woman aged 55-69 years with acute or convalescent COVID-19. Source material: peripheral blood. The V call is TRBV11-1, the J call TRBJ1-2; perhaps TRBD1 as D (6 bases). CDR3 loop: CASSLARDTSEENGYTF. In nucleotides, the CDR3 is TGTGCCAGCAGCTTAGCCCGGGACACCTCGGAGGAGAATGGCTACACCTTC.